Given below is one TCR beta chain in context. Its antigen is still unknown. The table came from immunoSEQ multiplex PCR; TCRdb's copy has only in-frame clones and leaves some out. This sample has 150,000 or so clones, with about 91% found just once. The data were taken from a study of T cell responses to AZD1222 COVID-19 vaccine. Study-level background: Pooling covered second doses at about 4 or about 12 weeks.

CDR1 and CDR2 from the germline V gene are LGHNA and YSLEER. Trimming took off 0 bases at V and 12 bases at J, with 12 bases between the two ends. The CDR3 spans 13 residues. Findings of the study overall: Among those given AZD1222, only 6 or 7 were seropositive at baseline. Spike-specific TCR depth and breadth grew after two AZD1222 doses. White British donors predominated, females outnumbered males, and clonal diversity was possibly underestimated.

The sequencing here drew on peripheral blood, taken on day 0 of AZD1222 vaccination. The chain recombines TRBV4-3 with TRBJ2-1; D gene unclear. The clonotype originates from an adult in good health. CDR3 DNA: TGCGCCAGCAGCCAAGATGGTCCTTTGTGGCAGTTCTTC. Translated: CASSQDGPLWQFF.